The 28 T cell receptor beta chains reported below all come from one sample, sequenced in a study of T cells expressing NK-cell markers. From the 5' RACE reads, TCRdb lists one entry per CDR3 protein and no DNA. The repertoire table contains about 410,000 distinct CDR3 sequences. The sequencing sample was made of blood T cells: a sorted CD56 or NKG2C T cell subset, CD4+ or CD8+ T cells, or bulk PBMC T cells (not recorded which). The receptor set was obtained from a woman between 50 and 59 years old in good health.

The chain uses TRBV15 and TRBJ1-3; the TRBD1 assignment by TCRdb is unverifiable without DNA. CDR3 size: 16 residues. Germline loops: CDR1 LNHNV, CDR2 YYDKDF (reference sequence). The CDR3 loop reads CATSRAGGRGGNTIYF.

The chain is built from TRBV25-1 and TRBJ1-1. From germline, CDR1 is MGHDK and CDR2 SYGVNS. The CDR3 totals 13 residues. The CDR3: CASSDAGGTEAFF.

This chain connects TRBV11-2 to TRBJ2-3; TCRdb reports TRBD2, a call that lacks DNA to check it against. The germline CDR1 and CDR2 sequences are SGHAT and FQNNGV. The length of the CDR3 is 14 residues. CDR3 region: CASSLREKADTQYF.

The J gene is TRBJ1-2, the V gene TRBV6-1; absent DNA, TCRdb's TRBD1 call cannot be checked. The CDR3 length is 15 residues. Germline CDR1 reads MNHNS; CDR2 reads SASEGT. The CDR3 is CASSEGRVEGYGYTF.

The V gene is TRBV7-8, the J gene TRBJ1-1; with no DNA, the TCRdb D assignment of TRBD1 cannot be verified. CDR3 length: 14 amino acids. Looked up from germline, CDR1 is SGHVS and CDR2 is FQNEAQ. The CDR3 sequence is CASSVGQPNTEAFF.

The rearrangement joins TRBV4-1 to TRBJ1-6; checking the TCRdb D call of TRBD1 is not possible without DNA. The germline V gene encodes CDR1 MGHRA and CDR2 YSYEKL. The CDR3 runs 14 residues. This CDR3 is CASSLQGDNSPLHF.

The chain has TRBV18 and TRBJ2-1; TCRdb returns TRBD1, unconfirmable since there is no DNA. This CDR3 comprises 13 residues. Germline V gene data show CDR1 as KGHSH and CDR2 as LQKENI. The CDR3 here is CASSPKTGREQFF.

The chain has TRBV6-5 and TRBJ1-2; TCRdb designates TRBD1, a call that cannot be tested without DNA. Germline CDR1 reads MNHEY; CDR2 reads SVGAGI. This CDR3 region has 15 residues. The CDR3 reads CASGPQGGPNYGYTF.

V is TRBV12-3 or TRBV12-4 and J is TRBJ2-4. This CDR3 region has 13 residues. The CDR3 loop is CASSFMDLNIQYF.

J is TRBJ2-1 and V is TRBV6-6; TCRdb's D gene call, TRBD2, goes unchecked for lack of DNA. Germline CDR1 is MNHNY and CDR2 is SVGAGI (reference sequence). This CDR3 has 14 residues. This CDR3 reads CASSSPGLAHEQFF.

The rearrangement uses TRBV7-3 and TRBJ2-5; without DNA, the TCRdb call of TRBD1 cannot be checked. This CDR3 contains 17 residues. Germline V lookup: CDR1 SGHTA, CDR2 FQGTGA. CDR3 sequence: CASSLWGIQGVQETQYF.

The CDR3 protein is CASSLAVGLSF. This chain links TRBV12-3 or TRBV12-4 with TRBJ1-2. This CDR3 has 11 residues.

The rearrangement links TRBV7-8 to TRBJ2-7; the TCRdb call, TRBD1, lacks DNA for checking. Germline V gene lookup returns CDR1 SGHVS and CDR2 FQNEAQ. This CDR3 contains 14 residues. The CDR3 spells CASSPDRLSHEQYF.

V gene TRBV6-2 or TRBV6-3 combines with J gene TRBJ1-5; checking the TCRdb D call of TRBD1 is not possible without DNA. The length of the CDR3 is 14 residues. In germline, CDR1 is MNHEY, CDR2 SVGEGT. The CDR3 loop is CASTQTGGNQPQHF.

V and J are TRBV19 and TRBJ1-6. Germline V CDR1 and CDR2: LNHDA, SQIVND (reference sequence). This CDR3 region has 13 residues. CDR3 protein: CASSITEVSPLHF. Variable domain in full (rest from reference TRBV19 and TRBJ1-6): DGGITQSPKYLFRKEGQNVTLSCEQNLNHDAMYWYRQDPGQGLRLIYYSQIVNDFQKGDIAEGYSVSREKKESFPLTVTSAQKNPTAFYLCASSITEVSPLHFGNGTRLTVT.

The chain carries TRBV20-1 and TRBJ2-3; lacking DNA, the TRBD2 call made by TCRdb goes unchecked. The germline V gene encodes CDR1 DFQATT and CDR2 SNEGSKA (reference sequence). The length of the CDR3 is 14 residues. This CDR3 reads CSALAGGSVDTQYF.

CDR3: CASSELGGSTYNEQFF. This rearrangement joins TRBV25-1 to TRBJ2-1; the TRBD1 assignment by TCRdb is unverifiable without DNA. From germline, CDR1 is MGHDK and CDR2 SYGVNS. The CDR3 is 16 amino acids.

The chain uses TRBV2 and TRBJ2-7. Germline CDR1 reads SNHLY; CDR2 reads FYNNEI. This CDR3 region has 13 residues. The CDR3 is CASSEDTDYEQYF.

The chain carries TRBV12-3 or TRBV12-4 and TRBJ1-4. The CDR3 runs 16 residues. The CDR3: CASTRSLWEVHEKLFF.

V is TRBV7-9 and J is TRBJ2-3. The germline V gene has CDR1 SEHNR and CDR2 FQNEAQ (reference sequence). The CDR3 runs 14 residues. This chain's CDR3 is CASSLADSTDTQYF.

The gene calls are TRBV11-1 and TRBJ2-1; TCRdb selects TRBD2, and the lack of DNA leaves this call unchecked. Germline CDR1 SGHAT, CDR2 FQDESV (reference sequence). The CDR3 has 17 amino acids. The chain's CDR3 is CASSLARGLAGVVEQFF.

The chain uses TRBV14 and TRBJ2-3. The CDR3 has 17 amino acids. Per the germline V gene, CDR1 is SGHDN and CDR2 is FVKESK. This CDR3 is CASSQVYDATSTDTQYF.

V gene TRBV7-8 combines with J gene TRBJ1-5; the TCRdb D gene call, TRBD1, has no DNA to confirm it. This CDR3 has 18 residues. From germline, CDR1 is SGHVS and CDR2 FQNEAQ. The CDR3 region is CASSQRWAGGRGNQPQHF. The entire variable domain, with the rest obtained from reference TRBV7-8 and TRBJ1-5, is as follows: GAGVSQSPRYKVAKRGQDVALRCDPISGHVSLFWYQQALGQGPEFLTYFQNEAQLDKSGLPSDRFFAERPEGSVSTLKIQRTQQEDSAVYLCASSQRWAGGRGNQPQHFGDGTRLSIL.

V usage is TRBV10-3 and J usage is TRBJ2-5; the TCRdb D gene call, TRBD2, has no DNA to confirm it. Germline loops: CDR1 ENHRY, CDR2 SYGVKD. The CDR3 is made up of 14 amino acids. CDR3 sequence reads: CATAASGIQETQYF.

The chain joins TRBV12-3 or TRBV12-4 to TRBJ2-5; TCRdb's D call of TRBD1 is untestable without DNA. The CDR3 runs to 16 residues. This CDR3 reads CASRQGPPATQETQYF.

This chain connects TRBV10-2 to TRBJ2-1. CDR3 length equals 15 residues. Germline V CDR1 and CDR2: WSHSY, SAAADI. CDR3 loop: CASSEVVSSYNEQFF.

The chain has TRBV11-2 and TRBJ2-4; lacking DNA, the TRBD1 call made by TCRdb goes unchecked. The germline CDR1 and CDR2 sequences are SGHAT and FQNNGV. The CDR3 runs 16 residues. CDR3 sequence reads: CASSFWGGEAKNIQYF.

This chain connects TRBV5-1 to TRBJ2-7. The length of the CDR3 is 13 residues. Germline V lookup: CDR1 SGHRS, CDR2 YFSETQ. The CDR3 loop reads CASSLGDSVEQYF.